This TCR beta chain originates from a study of T cells after yellow fever vaccination. This clonotype was counted ten times or more. Its cognate antigen is unknown. TCRdb independently ran MiXCR on the 5' RACE reads; one entry per CDR3 protein. The sample shows roughly 120,000 distinct CDR3 sequences, around 7.2% of them seen only once. Study conclusions and caveats: Among primary-vaccination clones, most reappeared after the booster, at 95% to 96% for CD4 and 85% to 90% for CD8. Though it reached lower strength, the secondary response hit its peak faster, day 5 versus 15.

The source material was CD4+ T cells sorted from PBMCs, sampled 45 days after the first yellow fever vaccination. This clonotype was obtained from a man younger than 30 who received the YFV17D yellow fever vaccine.

CDR3 DNA: TGCGCCAGCAGCATACCGGGACAGAACTACGAGCAGTACTTC. Translating gives CASSIPGQNYEQYF. The chain is built from TRBV5-1 and TRBJ2-7, with TRBD1 matching over 7 bases. Germline loops: CDR1 SGHRS, CDR2 YFSETQ. The J segment lost 3 bases and the V segment lost 4 bases, leaving 7 bases of the junction unmatched. The CDR3 covers 14 residues.